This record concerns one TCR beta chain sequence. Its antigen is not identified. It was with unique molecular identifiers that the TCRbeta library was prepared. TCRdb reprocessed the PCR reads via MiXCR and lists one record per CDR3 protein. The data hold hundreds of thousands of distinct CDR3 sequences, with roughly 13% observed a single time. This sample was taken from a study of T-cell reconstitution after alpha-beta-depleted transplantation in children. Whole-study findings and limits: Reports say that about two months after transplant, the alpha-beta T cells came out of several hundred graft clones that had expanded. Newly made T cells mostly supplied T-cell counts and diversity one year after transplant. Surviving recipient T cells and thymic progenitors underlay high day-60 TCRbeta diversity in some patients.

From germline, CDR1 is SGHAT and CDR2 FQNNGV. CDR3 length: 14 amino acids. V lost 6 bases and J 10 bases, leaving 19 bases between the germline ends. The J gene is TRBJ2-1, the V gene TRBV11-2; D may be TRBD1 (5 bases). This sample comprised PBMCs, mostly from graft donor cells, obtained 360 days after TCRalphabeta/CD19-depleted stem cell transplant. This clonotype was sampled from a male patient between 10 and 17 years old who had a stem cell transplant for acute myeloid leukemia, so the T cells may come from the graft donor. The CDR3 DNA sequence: TGTGCCAGCAGTCATAACCCTAGAACAGGCGAGCAGTTCTTC. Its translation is CASSHNPRTGEQFF.